These 7 T cell receptor beta chains share one sample of origin, sequenced in a study of blood T cells in healthy people across ages. Then a second PCR, running roughly 7 to 11 cycles, was carried out with a sample-barcoded 5' primer and a J-beta primer mix. TCRdb re-called the 5' RACE reads through MiXCR, storing one row per CDR3 protein. The repertoire holds 780,000 or so distinct CDR3 sequences, with 50% to 65% as singletons. Source material: blood. The receptors shown here come from a man older than 75 in good health.

The chain links TRBV7-9 to TRBJ2-5; D may be TRBD1 or TRBD2 (5 bases each). Trimming removed 8 bases from V and 5 bases from J, with 15 bases in between. Per the germline V gene, CDR1 is SEHNR and CDR2 is FQNEAQ (reference sequence). The CDR3 spans 13 residues. CDR3 region: CASLEGSRETQYF. The CDR3 DNA follows: TGTGCCAGCCTTGAGGGGAGCAGGGAGACCCAGTACTTC.

This clonotype was counted between two and nine times. The chain is built from TRBV25-1 and TRBJ1-4; D is undetermined. This CDR3 region has 14 residues. Trimming cost V 4 bases and J 0 bases, with 6 bases left between them. Germline values: CDR1 MGHDK, CDR2 SYGVNS. CDR3 DNA sequence: TGTGCCAGCAGTGCTCTCACAACTAATGAAAAACTGTTTTTT. Encoded protein: CASSALTTNEKLFF.

The rearrangement joins TRBV6-5 to TRBJ2-1; TRBD1 agrees at 9 bases. J lost 4 bases, V lost 2 bases, and 0 bases had no gene match. The CDR3 contains 14 residues. The germline V gene encodes CDR1 MNHEY and CDR2 SVGAGI. CDR3 sequence (DNA): TGTGCCAGCAGTTACGACAGGGGGTACAATGAGCAGTTCTTC. This translates into CASSYDRGYNEQFF.

V and J are TRBV5-1 and TRBJ2-3, with D possibly being TRBD2 (7 bases). The CDR3 has 15 amino acids. From germline, CDR1 is SGHRS and CDR2 YFSETQ. Deletions cut 6 bases from V and 14 bases from J, with 28 bases between. The CDR3 DNA reads as TGCGCCAGCAACCCGGGGGCGGGAGTCGTACGATACGCGTATTTT. It translates to CASNPGAGVVRYAYF. Complete variable domain (other parts from reference TRBV5-1 and TRBJ2-3): KAGVTQTPRYLIKTRGQQVTLSCSPISGHRSVSWYQQTPGQGLQFLFEYFSETQRNKGNFPGRFSGRQFSNSRSEMNVSTLELGDSALYLCASNPGAGVVRYAYFGPGTRLTVL.

The chain joins TRBV29-1 to TRBJ1-2; a possible D gene is TRBD1 (5 bases). Germline CDR1 and CDR2: SQVTM and ANQGSEA. CDR3 size: 14 residues. Trimming cost V 3 bases and J 4 bases, with 15 bases left between them. The CDR3 nucleotides are TGCAGCGTTGAGGGGCAGGGACTTATCTATGGCTACACCTTC. It specifies CSVEGQGLIYGYTF.

This chain joins TRBV30 and TRBJ2-5; D unclear. CDR1 and CDR2 from the germline V gene are GTSNPN and SVGIG (reference sequence). Trimming took off 1 base at V and 5 bases at J, with 8 bases between the two ends. The CDR3 is made up of 12 amino acids. For the CDR3, the DNA is TGTGCCTGGAGTGGGGGTGGCGAGACCCAGTACTTC. The encoded protein is CAWSGGGETQYF.

This clonotype was seen ten or more times. This chain joins TRBV9 and TRBJ2-7; no firm D call. This CDR3 is 14 amino acids long. In germline, CDR1 is SGDLS, CDR2 YYNGEE. V lost 4 bases to trimming and J lost 4 bases, with 15 bases between them. The CDR3 reads CASSSRSSSYEQYF. CDR3 coding DNA: TGTGCCAGCAGCTCCCGATCCTCCAGTTACGAGCAGTACTTC.